The source of this T cell receptor beta chain is a study of T-cell reconstitution after alpha-beta-depleted transplantation in children. Study-level points and caveats: One year after transplant, T-cell counts and diversity came mostly from newly produced T cells.

This clonotype was recorded many times. Its antigen remains unidentified. For TCRbeta, the library was prepared with unique molecular identifiers. MiXCR was run by TCRdb on the PCR reads, yielding one entry per CDR3 protein. The table shows over 200,000 distinct CDR3 sequences, with around 9.9% occurring only once. The CDR3 has 13 residues. Germline CDR1 reads MDHEN; CDR2 reads SYDVKM. V trimming: 4 bases; J trimming: 3 bases; junction bases outside the gene matches: 3. The chain joins TRBV28 to TRBJ2-7; 7 positions agree with TRBD1. Here the sequenced sample was PBMCs, taken before TCRalphabeta/CD19-depleted stem cell transplant. The source is a child younger than two with acute myeloid leukemia, due to receive a stem cell transplant. Written as DNA, the CDR3 is TGTGCCAGCAGTTCCGGGACAGTCTACGAGCAGTACTTC. Encoded protein: CASSSGTVYEQYF.